This T cell receptor beta chain stems from a study of blood T cells in healthy people across ages. On this clonotype itself: Its antigen is not identified.

Study results and limitations: Naive T cell percentage and TCR beta diversity correlated strongly. The study lacked donor CMV status, which possibly confounded expanded clonotype changes. Roughly linear declines in TCR beta diversity per million T cells occurred with age.

A sample-barcoded 5' primer and a J-beta primer mix were used in a second PCR of about 7 to 11 cycles. TCRdb re-analysed the 5' RACE reads in MiXCR, keeping a single row per CDR3 protein. This table holds about 2 million distinct CDR3 sequences, around half found once. From germline, CDR1 is LGHDT and CDR2 YNNKEL (reference sequence). Trimming left V 6 bases short and J 5 bases short, with 17 bases between. The CDR3 has 15 residues. V usage is TRBV3-1 and J usage is TRBJ2-1; D is perhaps TRBD2 (7 bases). The receptor comes from a middle-aged woman in good health. The material sequenced was blood. This chain's CDR3 is CASRPRGARDNEQFF. Here the CDR3 DNA reads TGTGCCAGCAGACCACGGGGGGCAAGAGACAATGAGCAGTTCTTC.